The 21 T cell receptor beta chains presented below share a single source sample, sequenced in a study of T-cell reconstitution after alpha-beta-depleted transplantation in children. Unique molecular identifiers were built into the TCRbeta library. MiXCR was run by TCRdb on the PCR reads, yielding one entry per CDR3 protein. The sample lists 550,000 to 600,000 distinct CDR3 sequences, approximately 22% seen once, with 12% to 15% in the top ten. Sequencing used PBMCs, mostly from graft donor cells, obtained 360 days after TCRalphabeta/CD19-depleted stem cell transplant. The receptors derive from a boy in the first two years of life who had a stem cell transplant for acute myeloid leukemia, so the T cells may come from the graft donor.

This clonotype was recorded at least ten times. This chain connects TRBV6-1 to TRBJ2-1; perhaps TRBD1 as D (5 bases). The CDR3 covers 15 residues. Trimming removed 7 bases at V and 1 base at J, with 14 bases between. The germline CDR1 and CDR2 sequences are MNHNS and SASEGT. The CDR3 DNA sequence: TGTGCCAGCATCGGATGGCAGGGTTCCTACAATGAGCAGTTCTTC. This translates into CASIGWQGSYNEQFF.

CDR3 loop: CSASLAEGRHNSPLHF. CDR3 sequence (DNA): TGCAGTGCTAGTCTTGCGGAAGGGAGACATAATTCACCCCTCCACTTT. The chain recombines TRBV20-1 with TRBJ1-6; D unresolved. CDR3 length: 16 residues. Germline V gene sequence: CDR1 DFQATT, CDR2 SNEGSKA (reference sequence). Trimming stripped 3 bases from V and 5 bases from J, with 17 bases between.

This clonotype was observed at least ten times. V gene TRBV12-3 or TRBV12-4 combines with J gene TRBJ1-2; 10 positions match TRBD1. The junction had 6 bases not matched to a gene; V was cut back by 6 bases and J by 8 bases. CDR3 length: 13 residues. CDR3 nucleotide sequence: TGTGCCAGCAGGGGGACAGGGGCGCGAGGCTACACCTTC. It is translated as CASRGTGARGYTF.

This clonotype was observed many times. The chain recombines TRBV7-9 with TRBJ1-1, with D tentatively TRBD1 (5 bases). CDR1 is SEHNR and CDR2 is FQNEAQ in the germline V gene (reference sequence). The CDR3 spans 15 residues. V dropped 7 bases and J dropped 1 base, with 16 bases sitting between them. CDR3 residues: CASTPQEQGNTEAFF. CDR3 DNA: TGTGCCAGCACCCCACAGGAGCAGGGGAACACTGAAGCTTTCTTT. Full variable domain (missing parts from reference TRBV7-9 and TRBJ1-1): DTGVSQNPRHKITKRGQNVTFRCDPISEHNRLYWYRQTLGQGPEFLTYFQNEAQLEKSRLLSDRFSAERPKGSFSTLEIQRTEQGDSAMYLCASTPQEQGNTEAFFGQGTRLTVV.

The chain uses TRBV20-1 and TRBJ1-2; 8 nucleotides agree with TRBD1. V shed 6 bases and J 2 bases; nucleotides not matched to a gene: 8. This CDR3 has 14 residues. CDR1 is DFQATT and CDR2 is SNEGSKA in the germline V gene (reference sequence). CDR3 loop: CSAQPRTGNYGYTF. CDR3 in DNA: TGCAGTGCCCAGCCCAGGACAGGGAACTATGGCTACACCTTC.

This clonotype showed up many times. The J gene is TRBJ2-1, the V gene TRBV24-1, with 9 bases identical to TRBD1. In germline, CDR1 is KGHDR, CDR2 SFDVKD. The CDR3 runs to 16 residues. The J segment lost 7 bases and the V segment lost 0 bases, leaving 6 bases of the junction unmatched. In DNA form, the CDR3 reads TGTGCCACCAGTGATTTGCGACAGGGGGTAGAGAATGAGCAGTTCTTC. Translating it yields CATSDLRQGVENEQFF.

The chain couples TRBV7-6 to TRBJ2-2; 10 positions match TRBD1. In germline, CDR1 is SGHVS, CDR2 FNYEAQ. The CDR3 totals 17 residues. The trim removed 5 bases at V and 1 base at J, leaving 7 bases unmatched. DNA for the CDR3: TGTGCCAGCAGCCCCCGGGACAGGGGATTGAACACCGGGGAGCTGTTTTTT. As protein: CASSPRDRGLNTGELFF.

This clonotype was detected only a few times. The rearrangement links TRBV10-3 to TRBJ2-7; tentatively, D is TRBD2 (6 bases). CDR3 size: 14 residues. Trimming left V 4 bases short and J 7 bases short, with 17 bases between. The germline V gene encodes CDR1 ENHRY and CDR2 SYGVKD. DNA of the CDR3: TGTGCCATCAGTGCGGGGGACCCATTGGGTGAGCAGTACGTC. Residues: CAISAGDPLGEQYV.

This chain connects TRBV6-1 to TRBJ1-6; unclear D gene. V lost 0 bases and J 2 bases, leaving 11 bases between the germline ends. The V gene's germline CDR1 is MNHNS and CDR2 SASEGT. The CDR3 has 17 residues. In nucleotides, the CDR3 is TGTGCCAGCAGTGAAGCCGGCGGGAGGGCCTATAATTCACCCCTCCACTTT. Protein sequence: CASSEAGGRAYNSPLHF.

The V and J genes are TRBV3-1 and TRBJ2-5; the match to TRBD1 covers 10 bases. Trimming took 4 bases from V and 6 from J; bases not matched to a gene: 11. Germline CDR1 reads LGHDT; CDR2 reads YNNKEL (reference sequence). The CDR3 spans 16 residues. The CDR3 coding sequence is TGTGCCAGCAGCCCTCAAGCGACAGGGGGCGGACAGACCCAGTACTTC. Translating gives CASSPQATGGGQTQYF.

This clonotype was counted a few times. V gene TRBV28 combines with J gene TRBJ2-1, with D perhaps assigned TRBD1 or TRBD2 (5 bases each). CDR1 and CDR2 from the germline V gene are MDHEN and SYDVKM. V lost 8 bases to trimming and J lost 3 bases, with 14 bases between them. This CDR3 has 14 residues. This CDR3 is CASWDGYLYNEQFF. The CDR3 bases are TGTGCCAGCTGGGACGGATACCTCTACAATGAGCAGTTCTTC.

This clonotype was picked up many times. V is TRBV12-3 or TRBV12-4 and J is TRBJ1-5; D is perhaps TRBD1 (5 bases). This CDR3 contains 17 residues. With 2 bases removed from V and 0 bases from J, the gap between germline ends came to 14 bases. CDR3 sequence reads: CASSLRAGAYSNQPQHF. The CDR3, as DNA: TGTGCCAGCAGTTTAAGAGCCGGGGCCTATAGCAATCAGCCCCAGCATTTT.

V and J are TRBV20-1 and TRBJ2-1, with 10 bases aligning to TRBD2. V lost 4 bases and J lost 7; bases outside the gene matches: 10. This CDR3 is 15 amino acids long. The germline CDR1 and CDR2 sequences are DFQATT and SNEGSKA (reference sequence). The CDR3 bases are TGCAGTGCTAAGTTACTAGCGGGAATTGGGAATGAGCAGTTCTTC. This gives the protein CSAKLLAGIGNEQFF.

This chain connects TRBV11-2 to TRBJ2-7, with 7 nucleotides matching TRBD1. Germline lookup yields CDR1 SGHAT and CDR2 FQNNGV. CDR3 length equals 14 residues. V gave up 6 bases and J gave up 5 bases; unmatched junction bases: 10. CDR3 region: CASSRQGYSHEQYF. The CDR3 DNA is TGTGCCAGCAGTAGACAGGGATATTCTCACGAGCAGTACTTC.

The chain joins TRBV15 to TRBJ2-7; TRBD2 agrees at 10 bases. Per germline, CDR1 LNHNV and CDR2 YYDKDF (reference sequence). The V gene end was trimmed by 3 bases and the J gene end by 6 bases; junction bases not matched to a gene: 8. The CDR3 consists of 15 residues. CDR3 coding DNA: TGTGCCACCAGCAGGACCACTAGCGGGGTATTCGAGCAGTACTTC. This encodes CATSRTTSGVFEQYF. Combining the CDR3 with reference TRBV15 and TRBJ2-7 gives the whole variable domain DAMVIQNPRYQVTQFGKPVTLSCSQTLNHNVMYWYQQKSSQAPKLLFHYYDKDFNNEADTPDNFQSRRPNTSFCFLDIRSPGLGDTAMYLCATSRTTSGVFEQYFGPGTRLTVT.

In this sample, this clonotype turned up many times. As DNA, the CDR3 is TGCAGCGCCAGGGGGCGGGGGTCGGCGGATACGCAGTATTTT. Residues: CSARGRGSADTQYF. The chain recombines TRBV29-1 with TRBJ2-3; a possible D gene is TRBD1 (8 bases). Per germline, CDR1 SQVTM and CDR2 ANQGSEA. Trimming stripped 7 bases from V and 6 bases from J, with 20 bases between. This CDR3 spans 14 amino acids.

The sample holds many counts of this clonotype. This chain connects TRBV20-1 to TRBJ2-1; 7 nucleotides align to TRBD2. Germline assignment: CDR1 DFQATT and CDR2 SNEGSKA (reference sequence). The CDR3 has 16 amino acids. V was pared by 1 base and J by 8 bases, with 14 bases of the junction left unmatched. The CDR3 region has the DNA TGCAGTGCTAGAGTTCTCCGACGAGCGGGGTTCTATGAGCAGTTCTTC. It yields the protein CSARVLRRAGFYEQFF.

The rearrangement links TRBV20-1 to TRBJ2-1, with 10 bases matching TRBD2. V trimming: 2 bases; J trimming: 0 bases; junction bases outside the gene matches: 7. The V gene's germline CDR1 is DFQATT and CDR2 SNEGSKA (reference sequence). The CDR3 is 17 amino acids. The CDR3 nucleotides read TGCAGTGCTAGAAGACTAGCGGGCGGCGGCTCCTACAATGAGCAGTTCTTC. It codes for CSARRLAGGGSYNEQFF.

This clonotype turned up a few times. The V gene is TRBV4-3, the J gene TRBJ2-1, with D hard to call. The V end lost 0 bases, the J end lost 2 bases, and 8 bases lay between the germline ends. This CDR3 region has 15 residues. Germline values: CDR1 LGHNA, CDR2 YSLEER. The DNA of the CDR3 is TGCGCCAGCAGCCAAGATCATGGCACCTACAATGAGCAGTTCTTC. Amino acids: CASSQDHGTYNEQFF.

This clonotype was observed many times. The chain links TRBV20-1 to TRBJ1-2; D perhaps matches TRBD1 (5 bases). V gave up 6 bases and J gave up 3 bases, with 14 bases separating them. Germline CDR1 reads DFQATT; CDR2 reads SNEGSKA (reference sequence). The CDR3 sequence is 13 residues long. The CDR3 nucleotides are TGCAGTGCCCTAGTGGGGGAGGACTATGGCTACACCTTC. It encodes CSALVGEDYGYTF.

This clonotype has only one observation. The chain recombines TRBV10-3 with TRBJ2-7; no firm D call. V was pared by 0 bases and J by 2 bases, with 5 bases between. This CDR3 spans 13 amino acids. Germline V CDR1 and CDR2: ENHRY, SYGVKD. Here the CDR3 reads CAISESRAYEQYF. The DNA for the CDR3 is TGTGCCATCAGTGAGTCGAGAGCCTACGAGCAGTACTTC.